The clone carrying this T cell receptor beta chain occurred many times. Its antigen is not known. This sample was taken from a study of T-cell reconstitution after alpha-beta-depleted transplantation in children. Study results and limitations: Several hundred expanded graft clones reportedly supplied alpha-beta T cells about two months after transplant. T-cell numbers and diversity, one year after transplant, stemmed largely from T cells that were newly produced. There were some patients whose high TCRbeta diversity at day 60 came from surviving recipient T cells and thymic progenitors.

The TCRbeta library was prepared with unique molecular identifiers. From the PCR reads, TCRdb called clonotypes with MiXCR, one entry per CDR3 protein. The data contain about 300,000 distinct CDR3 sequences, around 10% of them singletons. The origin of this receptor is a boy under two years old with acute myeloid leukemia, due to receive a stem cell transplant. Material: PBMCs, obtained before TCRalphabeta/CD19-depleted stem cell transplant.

CDR3 sequence (DNA): TGTGCCAGCAGCACCTCGGGGGGAAATGAGCAGTTCTTC. Translation gives CASSTSGGNEQFF. V gene TRBV7-9 combines with J gene TRBJ2-1, with TRBD2 matching over 7 bases. After removal of 5 bases from V and 7 bases from J, the junction contained 5 bases not matched to a gene. The germline V gene has CDR1 SEHNR and CDR2 FQNEAQ (reference sequence). The CDR3 is made up of 13 amino acids.